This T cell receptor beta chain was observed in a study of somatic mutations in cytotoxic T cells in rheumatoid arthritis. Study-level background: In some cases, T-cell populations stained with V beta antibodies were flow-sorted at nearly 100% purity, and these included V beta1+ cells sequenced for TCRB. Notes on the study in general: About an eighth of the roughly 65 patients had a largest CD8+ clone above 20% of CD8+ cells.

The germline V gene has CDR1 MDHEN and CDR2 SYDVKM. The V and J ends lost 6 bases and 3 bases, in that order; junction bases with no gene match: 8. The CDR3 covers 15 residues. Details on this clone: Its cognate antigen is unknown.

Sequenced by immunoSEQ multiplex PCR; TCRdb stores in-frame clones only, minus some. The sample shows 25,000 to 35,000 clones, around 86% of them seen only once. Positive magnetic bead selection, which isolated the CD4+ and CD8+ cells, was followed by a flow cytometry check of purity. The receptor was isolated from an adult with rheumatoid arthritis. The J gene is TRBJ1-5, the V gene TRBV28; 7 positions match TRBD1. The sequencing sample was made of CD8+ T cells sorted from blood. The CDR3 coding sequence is TGTGCCAGCAGCCCTCAGACAGGGATCAATCAGCCCCAGCATTTT. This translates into CASSPQTGINQPQHF.